This is a list of T cell receptor beta chains from one sample in a study of ipilimumab plus nivolumab after autologous stem cell transplantation. Clones were sequenced by immunoSEQ multiplex PCR, and TCRdb holds only the in-frame ones, with some missing. This table holds 22,000 or so clones, 74% found once. The sample in question was PBMCs, obtained in a trial of ipilimumab plus nivolumab as post-transplant consolidation. Receptors were obtained from a male donor with diffuse large B-cell lymphoma. The CDR3 runs from the conserved cysteine through the conserved F or W. The order of the fields is D gene, V gene, clone size, J gene, CDR3 protein, CDR3 DNA. D genes are given only for firm matches. Not every row has a clone size; where given, it reads once, few, many or a size class.

NA	TRBV19	NA	TRBJ2-3	CATGHRIFTDTQYF	TGTGCCACCGGGCACAGAATATTCACAGATACGCAGTATTTT
NA	TRBV15	NA	TRBJ1-4	CATKRTKNEKLFF	TGTGCCACCAAACGCACGAAGAATGAAAAACTGTTTTTT
NA	TRBV9	NA	TRBJ2-3	CASSVGFRGTDTQYF	TGTGCCAGCAGCGTGGGATTTAGGGGCACAGATACGCAGTATTTT
TRBD1	TRBV5-1	NA	TRBJ2-5	CASSRVTGEETQYF	TGCGCCAGCAGTCGGGTCACAGGGGAGGAGACCCAGTACTTC
TRBD1	TRBV2	NA	TRBJ1-4	CASRRQGGEKLFF	TGTGCCAGCAGAAGACAGGGGGGTGAAAAACTGTTTTTT
NA	TRBV2	few	TRBJ2-1	CASSETPRNEQFF	TGTGCCAGCAGTGAAACGCCCCGGAATGAGCAGTTCTTC
NA	TRBV30	NA	TRBJ1-6	CAWSVGGNSPLHF	TGTGCCTGGAGTGTGGGGGGAAATTCACCCCTCCACTTT
NA	TRBV7-9	NA	TRBJ2-1	CASSSDSLNEQFF	TGTGCCAGCAGCTCCGACTCGCTTAATGAGCAGTTCTTC
NA	TRBV2	few	TRBJ2-1	CASGQPEMSSYNEQFF	TGTGCCAGTGGACAGCCTGAGATGAGCTCCTACAATGAGCAGTTCTTC
NA	TRBV5-6	NA	TRBJ2-1	CASSLVSGEQFF	TGTGCCAGCAGCTTGGTGTCAGGCGAGCAGTTCTTC
TRBD1	TRBV4-1	NA	TRBJ1-5	CASSRWAGGDYSNQPQHF	TGCGCCAGCAGCCGGTGGGCAGGGGGCGACTATAGCAATCAGCCCCAGCATTTT
NA	TRBV25-1	many	TRBJ2-5	CASSEYRADQETQYF	TGTGCCAGCTCTGAATATCGGGCAGACCAAGAGACCCAGTACTTC
NA	TRBV5-8	NA	TRBJ1-6	CASTTGQIAYNSPLHF	TGTGCCAGCACTACTGGACAGATAGCATATAATTCACCCCTCCACTTT
NA	TRBV7-2	NA	TRBJ2-1	CASNKHAGAREWDEQFF	TGTGCCAGCAATAAACATGCGGGGGCAAGAGAGTGGGATGAGCAGTTCTTC
NA	TRBV12-5	NA	TRBJ2-7	CASGLDGEQYF	TGTGCTAGTGGTTTAGACGGCGAGCAGTACTTC
TRBD2	TRBV10-2	NA	TRBJ2-1	CASSLGLAGYNEQFF	TGCGCCAGCAGTTTGGGACTAGCGGGTTACAATGAGCAGTTCTTC
NA	TRBV29-1	hyperexpanded	TRBJ2-7	CSVEGGQYYEQYF	TGCAGCGTTGAAGGGGGTCAGTACTACGAGCAGTACTTC
NA	TRBV2	NA	TRBJ1-2	CASILSPGSLLGGYTF	TGTGCCAGCATCCTTTCACCGGGGAGCCTTCTTGGTGGCTACACCTTC
TRBD2	TRBV5-1	NA	TRBJ2-1	CASSLGLAVSSYNEQFF	TGCGCCAGCAGCTTGGGACTAGCGGTAAGCTCCTACAATGAGCAGTTCTTC
TRBD2	TRBV19	NA	TRBJ2-1	CASSRGGSSAKDEQFF	TGTGCCAGTAGTCGGGGGGGATCAAGTGCGAAGGATGAGCAGTTCTTC
NA	TRBV5-4	NA	TRBJ2-3	CASSSRGGTDTQYF	TGTGCCAGCAGCTCGAGAGGGGGCACAGATACGCAGTATTTT
TRBD2	TRBV5-4	NA	TRBJ2-1	CASSLAKTSGGYNEQFF	TGTGCCAGCAGCTTGGCCAAGACTAGCGGGGGGTACAATGAGCAGTTCTTC
TRBD1	TRBV5-1	NA	TRBJ2-6	CASSLGPGQVPSGANVLTF	TGCGCCAGCAGCTTGGGACCGGGACAGGTCCCCTCTGGGGCCAACGTCCTGACTTTC
TRBD1	TRBV6-1	few	TRBJ1-6	CASSDRDRTHDYNSPLHF	TGTGCCAGCAGTGACCGGGACAGGACCCATGATTATAATTCACCCCTCCACTTT
TRBD1	TRBV7-2	NA	TRBJ2-7	CASSLPGQGSYEQYF	TGTGCCAGCAGCTTACCAGGACAGGGGAGCTACGAGCAGTACTTC
NA	TRBV5-1	NA	TRBJ1-1	CASSLFPGTDTEAFF	TGCGCCAGCAGCCTCTTCCCGGGAACCGACACTGAAGCTTTCTTT
NA	TRBV7-9	NA	TRBJ2-3	CASSLVWPHTDTQYF	TGTGCCAGCAGCTTAGTTTGGCCCCACACAGATACGCAGTATTTT
NA	TRBV11-3	NA	TRBJ2-7	CATQGQGNEQYF	TGTGCCACCCAGGGGCAGGGTAACGAGCAGTACTTC
TRBD2	TRBV7-9	NA	TRBJ2-7	CASSSQRGDSYEQYF	TGTGCCAGCAGTTCACAGCGGGGGGATTCCTACGAGCAGTACTTC
NA	TRBV7-3	NA	TRBJ2-3	CASSSLGPVGTQYF	TGTGCCAGCAGCTCTCTTGGGCCCGTGGGGACGCAGTATTTT
TRBD1	TRBV5-1	few	TRBJ1-4	CASSLAGTGEEKLFF	TGCGCCAGCAGCTTGGCCGGGACAGGGGAGGAAAAACTGTTTTTT
NA	TRBV2	NA	TRBJ2-5	CASRGYQETQYF	TGTGCCAGCAGGGGGTACCAAGAGACCCAGTACTTC
TRBD1	TRBV7-3	few	TRBJ2-7	CASSPAGQGYEQYF	TGTGCCAGCAGCCCCGCGGGACAGGGCTACGAGCAGTACTTC
TRBD1	TRBV12-5	few	TRBJ2-4	CASGPGQGVAKNIQYF	TGTGCTAGTGGACCCGGACAGGGTGTCGCCAAAAACATTCAGTACTTC
NA	TRBV21-1	few	TRBJ2-7	CASSKVPRYYEQYF	TGTGCCAGCAGCAAAGTACCGCGTTACTACGAGCAGTACTTC
TRBD1	TRBV7-6	NA	TRBJ2-7	CASSGQGIHEQYF	TGTGCCAGCAGCGGACAGGGTATCCACGAGCAGTACTTC
NA	TRBV6-1	few	TRBJ2-1	CASSEIGYNEQFF	TGTGCCAGCAGTGAGATTGGATACAATGAGCAGTTCTTC
TRBD2	TRBV28	NA	TRBJ2-3	CASSLAGANTDTQYF	TGTGCCAGCAGCCTAGCGGGGGCCAACACAGATACGCAGTATTTT
TRBD1	TRBV6-5	NA	TRBJ1-2	CASRTGQGTYYGYTF	TGTGCCAGCAGAACAGGACAGGGGACCTACTATGGCTACACCTTC
NA	TRBV18	NA	TRBJ2-2	CASSPRGAGELFF	TGTGCCAGCTCACCACGGGGCGCCGGGGAGCTGTTTTTT
TRBD1	TRBV4-2	NA	TRBJ1-2	CASSQGGDRVHGYTF	TGTGCCAGCAGCCAAGGTGGGGACAGGGTCCATGGCTACACCTTC
TRBD1	TRBV5-1	NA	TRBJ2-7	CASSSGTGISGEQYF	TGCGCCAGCAGCTCCGGGACAGGGATATCGGGGGAGCAGTACTTC
NA	TRBV5-6	NA	TRBJ1-2	CASSWDRLYTF	TGTGCCAGCAGCTGGGACCGACTTTACACCTTC
NA	TRBV5-1	few	TRBJ1-3	CASSLASFGNTIYF	TGCGCCAGCAGCTTGGCCTCGTTCGGAAACACCATATATTTT
TRBD2	TRBV2	few	TRBJ2-1	CASSGGEETSVEQFF	TGTGCCAGCAGTGGGGGTGAGGAGACTAGCGTTGAGCAGTTCTTC
NA	TRBV7-8	NA	TRBJ2-1	CASSLIADYNEQFF	TGTGCCAGCAGCTTAATCGCAGACTACAATGAGCAGTTCTTC
NA	TRBV18	NA	TRBJ2-1	CASSPAGSSYNEQFF	TGTGCCAGCTCACCAGCGGGGAGCTCCTACAATGAGCAGTTCTTC
TRBD2	TRBV10-3	NA	TRBJ2-7	CAISGGPPGLAGSYEQYF	TGTGCCATCAGTGGAGGGCCCCCGGGACTAGCGGGCTCCTACGAGCAGTACTTC
TRBD1	TRBV5-1	NA	TRBJ2-3	CASRGRGTGGADTQYF	TGCGCCAGCAGGGGGCGCGGGACAGGGGGGGCCGATACGCAGTATTTT